These T cell receptor beta chains were read from a single sample in a study of metastatic and nonmetastatic thyroid tumors. TCRdb reanalyzed the PCR reads with MiXCR. The table shows about 25,000 clones, with approximately 20% occurring only once. The sample taken for sequencing was blood. The receptor source for this set is a male donor with papillary thyroid cancer or a benign thyroid nodule (not recorded which). Some clones in this sample may be carry-over from other donors' samples. The CDR3 runs from the conserved cysteine through the conserved F or W. Each record gives: V gene, clone size, J gene, D gene, CDR3 DNA, CDR3 protein. D genes are given only for firm matches. Size tells how often a clone was seen (once, few, many) or the class of an expanded clone, and some rows leave it out.

TRBV20-1,many,TRBJ2-1,TRBD2,TGCAGTGCTGGGAGCGGGAATAACAATGAGCAGTTCTTC,CSAGSGNNNEQFF
TRBV10-3,many,TRBJ2-7,NA,TGTGCCATCAGTCCCGGCACATATGGGCCCTACGAGCAGTACTTC,CAISPGTYGPYEQYF
TRBV6-1,few,TRBJ2-1,NA,TGTGCCACCCAGACCACCGCAGGGTGGAATGAGCAGTTCTTC,CATQTTAGWNEQFF
TRBV4-1,many,TRBJ1-4,NA,TGCGCCAGCAGACGGCCGGGGACACTTAGTAATGAAAAACTGTTTTTT,CASRRPGTLSNEKLFF
TRBV11-3,NA,TRBJ2-1,TRBD2,TGTGCCAGCAGCTTAGTGGGCTGGAGGACTAGCGGGAGGGCTGACAATGAGCAGTTCTTC,CASSLVGWRTSGRADNEQFF
TRBV18,many,TRBJ2-2,NA,TGTGCCAGCTCCACGAGCCCTAGCTTGGACACCGGGGAGCTGTTTTTT,CASSTSPSLDTGELFF
TRBV5-3,NA,TRBJ2-7,TRBD2,TGTGCCAGTAGCGACGGGACTAGCGAGTCCCCAGAGGGACTCTACGAGCATTACTTC,CASSDGTSESPEGLYEHYF
TRBV10-2,few,TRBJ1-1,NA,TGCGCCAGCAGTCGACCAGGGGCGTTGAACACTGAAGCTTTCTTT,CASSRPGALNTEAFF
TRBV28,many,TRBJ1-5,NA,TGTGCCAGCAGTATACAGGGACGTGGCAATCAGCCCCAGCATTTT,CASSIQGRGNQPQHF
TRBV2,many,TRBJ1-1,NA,TGTGCCAGTATGGGGGACGGGAACACTGAAGCTTTCTTT,CASMGDGNTEAFF
TRBV7-2,many,TRBJ2-7,NA,TGTGCCAGCAGCTTAGATGGGACCCTAACCTACGAGCAGTACTTC,CASSLDGTLTYEQYF
TRBV2,medium-sized,TRBJ2-2,NA,TGTGCCAGCAGTGGGGTTAGCGGGAACACCGGGGAGCTGTTTTTT,CASSGVSGNTGELFF
TRBV24-1,many,TRBJ2-5,NA,TGTGCCACCAGTGACAGGGGGGTCGAGACCCAGTACTTC,CATSDRGVETQYF
TRBV20-1,many,TRBJ2-7,NA,TGCAGTGCTAGAGCCCCGTTCGGGGGCGGGGACTACGAGCAGTACTTC,CSARAPFGGGDYEQYF
TRBV6-1,few,TRBJ2-3,NA,TGTGCCAGCAGCAAACAGGGTCGGAGCACAGATACGCAGTATTTT,CASSKQGRSTDTQYF
TRBV27,NA,TRBJ2-5,NA,TGTGCCAACAGTTTATTTCTCTGGGCCCCGCAAGAGACCCAGTACTTC,CANSLFLWAPQETQYF
TRBV7-2,NA,TRBJ2-2,NA,TGTGCCAGCAGCTTAAAAGCTCCTGGGGAGCTGTTTTTT,CASSLKAPGELFF
TRBV20-1,many,TRBJ2-1,TRBD2,TGCAGTGCTCGCAGTCCCGGGACTAGCGGGGGGGCCGATAATGAGCAGTTCTTC,CSARSPGTSGGADNEQFF
TRBV7-2,many,TRBJ2-1,NA,TGTGCCAGCAGCCCCGTTTTCGGTTCCTACAATGAGCAGTTCTTC,CASSPVFGSYNEQFF
TRBV27,few,TRBJ2-1,NA,TGTTCCAGCATTTTAGTCGGCTACAATGAGCAGTTCTTC,CSSILVGYNEQFF
TRBV19,many,TRBJ2-7,TRBD1,TGTGCCAGTAGTATCGACCCGGGACAGGACTTAGTTGAACCCTACGAGCAGTACTTC,CASSIDPGQDLVEPYEQYF
TRBV19,medium-sized,TRBJ2-3,NA,TGTGCCAGTAGTGAGGGGCACGGGGATACGCAGTATTTT,CASSEGHGDTQYF
TRBV5-1,many,TRBJ2-1,NA,TGCGCCAGCAGCTTGGGTTCCCGGGACGTCGGACAGTTCTTC,CASSLGSRDVGQFF
TRBV4-1,NA,TRBJ2-2,TRBD2,TGCGCCAGCAGCCGAGCGGGACTAGTGAACACCGGGGAGCTGTTTTTT,CASSRAGLVNTGELFF
TRBV6-1,NA,TRBJ2-7,TRBD1,TGTGCCAGCAGGGATTACAGGGGGGAAAGGCAGTACTTC,CASRDYRGERQYF
TRBV7-9,many,TRBJ2-1,NA,TGTGCCAGCAGCCCAGGGGAGAGTAGCGCTTTGAATGAGCAGTTCTTC,CASSPGESSALNEQFF
TRBV7-2,few,TRBJ2-1,TRBD2,TGTGCCAGCATCCTAGCGGGCATCAATGAACAGTTCTTC,CASILAGINEQFF
TRBV7-3,NA,TRBJ2-2,TRBD2,TGTGCCAGCAGCTTAGAAGCGGGAGGAACCGGGGAGCTGTTTTTT,CASSLEAGGTGELFF
TRBV20-1,many,TRBJ2-7,TRBD2,TGCAGTGCTCGACTAGCGTATTCCTACGAGCAGTACTTC,CSARLAYSYEQYF
TRBV6-6,few,TRBJ2-7,NA,TGTGCCAGCAGTTACGGGTTGGTAGGGAGCTACGAGCAGTACTTC,CASSYGLVGSYEQYF
TRBV7-2,many,TRBJ2-3,TRBD2,TGTGCCAGCAGCACCGGACTAGCAGACACAGATACGCAGTATTTT,CASSTGLADTDTQYF
TRBV12-3/TRBV12-4,NA,TRBJ2-2,NA,TGTGCCAGCAGTTTGTTGCCCCCGAACACCGGGGAGCTGTTTTTT,CASSLLPPNTGELFF
TRBV11-2,many,TRBJ1-1,NA,TGTGCCAGCAGCTTTCTCCCCAATGAAGCTTTCTTT,CASSFLPNEAFF
TRBV6-1,medium-sized,TRBJ2-7,TRBD1,TGTGCCAGCACCCGGACAGGGGACTACGAGCAGTACTTC,CASTRTGDYEQYF
TRBV6-1,many,TRBJ1-6,NA,TGTGCCAGCAGTTTAAGACAGCTCCTCTATAATTCACCCCTCCACTTT,CASSLRQLLYNSPLHF
TRBV11-3,many,TRBJ2-1,NA,TGTGCCAGCCCAACGCCTTTTCCCGTGGGGGCCTACGGGAATGAGCAGTTCTTC,CASPTPFPVGAYGNEQFF
TRBV18,many,TRBJ2-1,NA,TGTGCCAGCTCACTAGGGAATGAGCAGTTCTTC,CASSLGNEQFF
TRBV6-1,few,TRBJ2-7,NA,TGTGCCAGCAGTGAATCGCTTCAGGAGGGGCGCGGGACGGGGCAGTACTTC,CASSESLQEGRGTGQYF
TRBV24-1,many,TRBJ1-1,NA,TGTGCCACCAGTGACGACGGCGGTAACACTGAAGCTTTCTTT,CATSDDGGNTEAFF
TRBV7-7,many,TRBJ2-1,NA,TGTGCTAGCAGCTTACAGGTCTTCGATGAGCAGTTCTTC,CASSLQVFDEQFF
TRBV7-9,NA,TRBJ2-7,NA,TGTGCCAACAGCTTTGTTCAGGGCCACGAGCAGTATTTC,CANSFVQGHEQYF
TRBV28,medium-sized,TRBJ2-1,NA,TGTGCCAGCAACGTCCTGGGGACCTACAATGAGCAGTTCTTC,CASNVLGTYNEQFF
TRBV5-1,few,TRBJ1-2,NA,TGCGCCAGCAGCTTGGCCCTCGGGACTTTCGTCTATGGCTACACCTTC,CASSLALGTFVYGYTF
TRBV20-1,many,TRBJ2-7,NA,TGCAGTGCCGCCCGCTCGCAGTCCTACGAGCAGTACTTC,CSAARSQSYEQYF
TRBV15,medium-sized,TRBJ2-5,TRBD1,TGTGCCACCAGCAGAGACAGGGGGCGGAATCAAGAGACCCAGTACTTC,CATSRDRGRNQETQYF
TRBV25-1,many,TRBJ1-1,NA,TGTGCCAGCAGTAAGGGGGGGAACACTGAAGCTTTCTTT,CASSKGGNTEAFF
TRBV12-3/TRBV12-4,medium-sized,TRBJ2-7,NA,TGTGCCAGCAGCTGGGGACGGGACTACGAGCAGTACTTC,CASSWGRDYEQYF
TRBV7-3,NA,TRBJ2-5,TRBD2,TGTGCCAGTCACTTATGTCCAGGACTAGCGGGAGAGGAGACCCAGTACTTC,CASHLCPGLAGEETQYF
TRBV6-1,NA,TRBJ2-6,NA,TGTGCCAGCACATATGACGGGCTCTCTGGGGCCAACGTCCTGACTTTC,CASTYDGLSGANVLTF
TRBV4-1,many,TRBJ2-1,NA,TGCGCCAGCAGCCAGGGCCGGGGCAGGAGCTCCTACAATGAGCAGTTCTTC,CASSQGRGRSSYNEQFF
TRBV6-2/TRBV6-3,NA,TRBJ2-7,TRBD2,TGTGCCAGCAGGGGATCGGGAGGGCCGAGGAACGAGCAGTACTTC,CASRGSGGPRNEQYF
TRBV6-1,NA,TRBJ1-3,NA,TGTGCCATCATAACCCGGAAGAGCTCTGGAAACACCATATATTTT,CAIITRKSSGNTIYF
TRBV6-1,few,TRBJ2-7,TRBD1,TGTGCCAGCAGTCCTGGGACAGGGGAGGACGAGCAGTACTTC,CASSPGTGEDEQYF
TRBV5-1,many,TRBJ2-3,TRBD1,TGCGCCACCAGTATCGGGACAGGCACAGATACGCAGTATTTT,CATSIGTGTDTQYF
TRBV27,once,TRBJ2-1,NA,TGTGCGAGCAGTCCCACTAGATTTGAGCAGTTCTTC,CASSPTRFEQFF
TRBV4-1,NA,TRBJ1-6,NA,TGCGCCAGCAGCCACGACGGGGAGTTTGGTTCACCCCTCCACTTT,CASSHDGEFGSPLHF
TRBV19,many,TRBJ1-1,NA,TGTGCCAGTAGTATAGCCGCAGACACTGAAGCTTTCTTT,CASSIAADTEAFF